This entry features one T cell receptor beta chain sequence. Its antigen is currently not known. The sample holds no much larger clone one base away, and base qualities are not on file. The source of the sample is a study of cytomegalovirus exposure and HLA in healthy donors (dated by TCRdb to about 2017). Background for the entire study: According to a later analysis, the roughly 120 validation repertoires were produced on the same platform as the approximately 600 repertoires of the first cohort. The study aimed to test whether signatures of past pathogen exposure could be identified by cataloging public T cell receptors. Besides the first cohort of 550 to 750 subjects, a separate validation cohort made up of 120 different subjects was used. High-throughput TCR immunosequencing, statistical association of individual TCRs with disease status, and machine learning were combined to predict cytomegalovirus infection status.

Counted from cysteine to phenylalanine, this CDR3 has 15 amino acids. CDR3 DNA is the only sequence kept; it has 45 bases, read in frame from the first base. The junction carries 13 bases between V and J, which are trimmed by 4 bases and 0 bases respectively. CDR1 MNHEY and CDR2 SVGAGI were looked up in the germline V gene. Library preparation was by the immunoSEQ multiplex PCR assay. The source study handled its data this way. A statistical classification framework was built for diagnosing cytomegalovirus status from the catalog of TCR beta chain sequences. The immuneACCESS repertoire file appears here via TCRdb, limited to in-frame rearrangements. These files lack a portion of the clones; in checked studies, under half of the deficit traces to unresolved V genes, and the cause of the others is not known. D and trimming were read from the DNA, whereas the V and J calls and clone size are those reported in that table. Here the sample has approximately 300,000 clones; more than 80% occur a single time. The ten most abundant clones make up over 0.8% of the sample.

Findings and caveats that apply to the study as a whole: The validation cohort had no HLA typing available for a later analysis, so co-occurrence within that cohort was assessed over all 130 or so repertoires. A few of the identified cytomegalovirus-associated TCR beta chains were confirmed in vitro to be specific for cytomegalovirus antigens. The authors suggested that the approach could potentially be extended to other disease states and immunological phenotypes. Cytomegalovirus status was reported to be diagnosed by the classifier with high specificity and sensitivity in both the original and validation cohorts. In the study, 150 to 200 TCR beta chains were listed as associated with cytomegalovirus. Across donors, most TCR sequences were observed very rarely, whereas some public TCRs were present in many individuals. Of the cluster scores, about 94% were above 0 in a later analysis, which found that TCRs clustered in the first cohort also tended to co-occur in the 120 validation repertoires.

Donors formed part of the validation cohort, which comprised approximately 130 subjects and was distinct from the first cohort of 550 to 850 subjects. Rearrangement joined TRBV6-5 to TRBJ2-7; TRBD1 might be the D gene, on 6 matching bases. Sequenced material: PBMCs. The receptor was derived from a young woman in good health and CMV-seronegative. The nucleotides are TGTGCCAGCAGTTCCAGGACAGCGAGCTCCTACGAGCAGTACTTC. This translates into CASSSRTASSYEQYF.